A selection of T cell receptor beta chains follows, all from one sample in a study of T-cell memory formation after mild COVID-19. Using its own MiXCR run on the 5' RACE reads, TCRdb lists one record per CDR3 protein. The sample has approximately 50,000 distinct CDR3 sequences, 12% seen once. Sequencing was performed on PBMCs or a T cell subset sorted from them (not recorded which). The receptors were gathered from a man aged 18 to 29 who had mild COVID-19 (a few samples of this study predate the infection). Cell type and time point are not known. Both conserved end residues are part of each CDR3. A D gene is named only where the DNA matches it firmly. Not every row has a clone size; where given, it reads once, few, many or a size class.

clone_size | d_call | j_call | v_call | cdr3_aa | cdr3_nt
medium-sized | TRBD2 | TRBJ2-3 | TRBV9 | CASTPGGAITDTQYF | TGTGCCAGCACCCCGGGGGGGGCAATCACAGATACGCAGTATTTT
many | TRBD2 | TRBJ2-5 | TRBV5-6 | CASSLAAGSQETQYF | TGTGCCAGCAGCTTGGCAGCGGGGAGCCAAGAGACCCAGTACTTC
- | - | TRBJ1-1 | TRBV10-2 | CASSEFYPRLGTEAFF | TGCGCCAGCAGTGAGTTCTACCCCCGCCTCGGCACTGAAGCTTTCTTT
many | - | TRBJ2-1 | TRBV6-2/TRBV6-3 | CASSPSMSSYNEQFF | TGTGCCAGCAGTCCAAGTATGAGCTCCTACAATGAGCAGTTCTTC
- | TRBD2 | TRBJ2-1 | TRBV20-1 | CSARADAGGHNEQFF | TGCAGTGCTAGAGCGGATGCGGGGGGCCACAATGAGCAGTTCTTC
- | - | TRBJ1-5 | TRBV5-6 | CASSTYQAEDQPQHF | TGTGCCAGCAGCACCTACCAGGCTGAAGATCAGCCCCAGCATTTT
- | TRBD2 | TRBJ2-1 | TRBV14 | CASSPLLAGADNEQFF | TGTGCCAGCAGCCCGTTATTAGCGGGGGCCGACAATGAGCAGTTCTTC
- | TRBD1 | TRBJ1-1 | TRBV20-1 | CSANRGGVTEAFF | TGCAGTGCTAACAGGGGGGGAGTCACTGAAGCTTTCTTT
many | TRBD2 | TRBJ2-5 | TRBV5-1 | CASIPSGSETQYF | TGCGCCAGCATTCCTAGCGGGTCGGAGACCCAGTACTTC
few | TRBD1 | TRBJ1-2 | TRBV27 | CASTPRGQGPFLYGYTF | TGTGCCAGCACCCCGAGGGGACAGGGGCCCTTCCTCTATGGCTACACCTTC
many | TRBD1 | TRBJ2-3 | TRBV29-1 | CSGRDREPDTQYF | TGCAGCGGGCGGGACAGGGAACCAGATACGCAGTATTTT
many | TRBD2 | TRBJ2-3 | TRBV20-1 | CSATGTSLDTQYF | TGCAGTGCTACCGGGACTAGCTTGGATACGCAGTATTTT
many | - | TRBJ2-5 | TRBV4-3 | CASSQGTYQETQYF | TGCGCCAGCAGCCAAGGTACCTACCAAGAGACCCAGTACTTC
few | TRBD2 | TRBJ2-7 | TRBV6-2/TRBV6-3 | CASSYDPRRGARLDEQYF | TGTGCCAGCAGTTACGACCCCAGGCGGGGGGCAAGGTTGGACGAGCAGTACTTC
few | - | TRBJ2-5 | TRBV18 | CASSPPGPRPRETQYF | TGTGCCAGCTCACCGCCGGGGCCCCGACCCAGGGAGACCCAGTACTTC
- | - | TRBJ2-4 | TRBV30 | CAWTPGSYLAKNIQYF | TGTGCCTGGACCCCCGGGTCCTATCTAGCCAAAAACATTCAGTACTTC
- | - | TRBJ2-7 | TRBV27 | CASRETTGNSYEQYF | TGTGCCAGCAGGGAAACAACAGGGAATTCCTACGAGCAGTACTTC
few | - | TRBJ2-3 | TRBV20-1 | CSAYLTGTDTQYF | TGCAGTGCTTACTTGACAGGCACAGATACGCAGTATTTT
many | - | TRBJ2-3 | TRBV4-3 | CASSQEGRPSDTQYF | TGCGCCAGCAGCCAAGAAGGACGGCCTTCAGATACGCAGTATTTT
few | - | TRBJ1-2 | TRBV12-3/TRBV12-4 | CASSLWSPQFGYTF | TGTGCCAGCAGTTTATGGTCCCCCCAGTTTGGCTACACCTTC
few | - | TRBJ1-5 | TRBV3-1 | CASSQSNQPQHF | TGTGCCAGCAGCCAAAGCAATCAGCCCCAGCATTTT
few | - | TRBJ1-1 | TRBV13 | CASSLITSGTVAFF | TGTGCCAGCAGCCTAATAACGAGTGGGACGGTGGCTTTCTTT